A single TCR beta chain is shown here with its context. Which antigen it targets is not known. There are no base qualities to consult, and no much larger clone falls within one base. The data were taken from a study of T cell responses to AZD1222 COVID-19 vaccine (dated by TCRdb to the early 2020s). Notes on the research overall: AZD1222 recipients given second doses at about 4 weeks or at about 12 weeks were pooled, since spike-specific TCR depth and breadth were not found to differ between the two schedules. TCR sequencing covered roughly 230 trial participants: around 210 given two doses of AZD1222 and approximately 25 given two doses of MenACWY control vaccine. Trial participants were enrolled by age into 18-55, 56-69 and 70-plus year subgroups, with about 150, 27 and 61 TCR-sequenced participants respectively. Overall study results and their limits: A significant rise in spike-specific TCR breadth and depth was observed after two AZD1222 doses relative to day 0 and relative to MenACWY recipients. Conclusions about previously exposed vaccinees are limited, since just 6 or 7 AZD1222 recipients were seropositive for SARS-CoV-2 at baseline. Nearly half of unique spike-specific TCRs reportedly recognized epitopes outside regions mutated in the B.1.351 and B.1.1.7 variants. Most participants were white British and females outnumbered males, and the authors suggested that clonal diversity may have been underestimated. No day 14 peak-response samples were available, so repertoires were characterized only after the peak T cell response. The 56-69-year group was small, and its depth increase did not reach significance, likely because of low power. Vaccine-associated CD4 TCRs spanned the whole spike protein, with dominant responses in regions 160-218 and 743-854.

The CDR3 regions of human TCRbeta chains were analyzed by immunosequencing. The paper's processing steps were these. TCRs in the repertoires were compared against a reference library of SARS-CoV-2-specific TCRs that had been generated with the MIRA antigen-specificity platform. Breadth meant the fraction of unique TCRs that were SARS-CoV-2-associated, whereas depth meant the fraction of total T cells that were SARS-CoV-2-associated. Using the MIRA data, every spike-specific TCR was mapped to the spike region that the TCR reacted to and assigned to either a CD4 or a CD8 class. Log10-transformed breadth and depth values were compared by one-way ANOVA with Sidak's multiple comparisons tests. In its TCRdb copy, this immuneACCESS table keeps in-frame sequences only and misses some clones. Where compared with another copy, unresolved V genes explain less than half of these, and the others have no known cause. The V and J calls and clone size are taken from that table; D and trimming were inferred from the DNA. Here the sample has roughly 120,000 clones; about 88% occur a single time. The top ten hold approximately 17% of the sample.

This specimen's time point label, per the study, means: baseline before first vaccination. The vaccinee samples were drawn from two UK trials, COV001 and COV002, one of which was a single-blind randomized controlled phase 2/3 trial testing AZD1222 (ChAdOx1 nCoV-19) in healthy adults. For TCRbeta chain sequencing, PBMC samples were collected from trial participants at day 0 and at day 28 after the second dose. The CDR3 runs 14 residues from the cysteine to the phenylalanine. Just the 42-base CDR3 DNA is kept, in frame starting at base 1. The V and J ends are trimmed by 0 bases and 0 bases, leaving 5 bases between them. CDR1 is given as SEHNR and CDR2 as FQNEAQ, both from the germline V gene (reference sequence).

This chain is built from TRBV7-9 and TRBJ1-1, with an unclear D gene assignment. Sequenced here: peripheral blood, sampled on day 0 of AZD1222 vaccination. This clonotype originated in an adult in good health. The CDR3 region reads CASSLASVNTEAFF. The nucleotides are TGTGCCAGCAGCTTAGCCTCAGTGAACACTGAAGCTTTCTTT.